Presented here are 20 T cell receptor beta chains from one specimen sequenced in a study of blood T cell repertoires in COVID-19. Profiling relied on immunoSEQ multiplex PCR, and the TCRdb table lists in-frame clones only, not all of them. The sample has 100,000 to 150,000 clones; roughly 90% are singletons. The sequenced material came from PBMCs or T cells enriched from blood (not recorded which). All receptors come from a woman in her fifties or sixties who had recovered from COVID-19.

Only a few counts were recorded for this clone. This rearrangement joins TRBV4-2 to TRBJ2-7; D is perhaps TRBD2 (6 bases). Trimming took off 4 bases at V and 2 bases at J, with 9 bases between the two ends. This CDR3 has 13 residues. Germline V gene lookup returns CDR1 LGHNA and CDR2 YNFKEQ. CDR3 loop: CASSRDSPYEQYF. The CDR3 nucleotides read TGTGCCAGCAGCCGGGACTCACCCTACGAGCAGTACTTC.

The chain has TRBV5-1 and TRBJ1-4; 11 bases map to TRBD1. CDR3 length: 16 amino acids. Per the germline V gene, CDR1 is SGHRS and CDR2 is YFSETQ. Unmatched junction bases numbered 3, after V lost 2 bases and J lost 3 bases. The CDR3 is CASSLGQGASNEKLFF. The CDR3 bases are TGCGCCAGCAGCTTAGGACAGGGGGCGTCTAATGAAAAACTGTTTTTT.

This chain joins TRBV21-1 and TRBJ2-7; whether TRBD1, the table's D call, matches the DNA was not checked. TRBV21-1 is flagged as a pseudogene. The CDR3 loop spans 12 amino acids. DNA of the CDR3: TGTGCCAGCAGCTACAGGGGTGACGAGCAGTACTTC. Protein: CASSYRGDEQYF.

This clone was picked up a small number of times. Other DNA sequences of this sample code for an identical CDR3. The rearrangement links TRBV19 to TRBJ2-3; D call uncertain. The CDR3 sequence is 15 residues long. V lost 1 base and J 2 bases, leaving 10 bases between the germline ends. Germline CDR1 is LNHDA and CDR2 is SQIVND (reference sequence). The CDR3 reads CASSIGNSHTDTQYF. CDR3 coding DNA: TGTGCCAGTAGTATAGGTAATAGTCACACAGATACGCAGTATTTT.

V gene TRBV28 combines with J gene TRBJ2-1; D may be TRBD2 (5 bases). Trimming cost V 5 bases and J 8 bases, with 13 bases left between them. The CDR3 is 13 residues long. In germline, CDR1 is MDHEN, CDR2 SYDVKM. The CDR3 is CASSGRTLDEQFF. CDR3 in DNA: TGTGCCAGCAGTGGACGGACTCTCGATGAGCAGTTCTTC.

The genes are TRBV5-1 and TRBJ2-6; TRBD2 is a possible D gene (5 bases). CDR3 size: 15 residues. The V gene lost 4 bases and the J gene lost 0 bases, with 8 bases spanning the gap. CDR1 is SGHRS and CDR2 is YFSETQ in the germline V gene. The CDR3 region is CASSAGSSGANVLTF. The CDR3 DNA is TGCGCCAGCAGCGCGGGTAGCTCTGGGGCCAACGTCCTGACTTTC.

Only one count was recorded for this clone. This CDR3 reads CASSHPRGVGAFF. In DNA form, the CDR3 reads TGTGCCAGCAGTCACCCCAGGGGCGTCGGTGCTTTCTTT. This chain connects TRBV27 to TRBJ1-1; maybe TRBD1 (6 bases). CDR1 and CDR2 (germline): MNHEY, SMNVEV (reference sequence). V shed 5 bases and J shed 11 bases, with 18 bases lying between them. This CDR3 has 13 amino acids.

CDR3 loop: CASSQGPPRGGIHNEQFF. CDR3 sequence (DNA): TGTGCCAGCAGCCAAGGGCCCCCCAGGGGAGGGATCCACAATGAGCAGTTCTTC. The rearrangement joins TRBV3-1 (or the pseudogene TRBV3-2) to TRBJ2-1; D perhaps matches TRBD2 (7 bases). This CDR3 is built from 18 residues. Trimming left V 1 base short and J 5 bases short, with 21 bases between. The germline gives CDR1 LGHDT, CDR2 YNNKEL (reference sequence).

The chain has TRBV7-9 and TRBJ1-2, with 11 bases matching TRBD1. From germline, CDR1 is SEHNR and CDR2 FQNEAQ (reference sequence). V gave up 4 bases and J gave up 4 bases; unmatched junction bases: 2. This CDR3 contains 14 residues. CDR3 residues: CASSWDRGGYGYTF. CDR3 in DNA: TGTGCCAGCAGCTGGGACAGGGGGGGCTATGGCTACACCTTC.

The chain links TRBV2 to TRBJ1-2, with D possibly TRBD1 on 5 matching bases. Germline V lookup: CDR1 SNHLY, CDR2 FYNNEI. With 7 bases removed from V and 6 bases from J, the gap between germline ends came to 15 bases. This CDR3 has 13 amino acids. The chain's CDR3 is CASMGGDGNGYTF. CDR3 nucleotide sequence: TGTGCCAGCATGGGAGGGGACGGAAATGGCTACACCTTC.

The rearrangement links TRBV2 to TRBJ2-2; D ambiguous. Germline values: CDR1 SNHLY, CDR2 FYNNEI. The CDR3 is 14 residues long. The ends were cut back, 4 bases at V and 5 bases at J, with 11 bases in the middle. The chain's CDR3 is CASSGSQRTGELFF. Here the CDR3 DNA reads TGTGCCAGCAGTGGCAGTCAGCGAACCGGGGAGCTGTTTTTT.

The gene calls are TRBV5-1 and TRBJ2-1; 7 nucleotides match TRBD2. The germline CDR1 and CDR2 sequences are SGHRS and YFSETQ. With 6 bases clipped from V and 4 bases from J, the junction kept 16 bases outside the gene matches. The CDR3 totals 17 residues. As DNA, the CDR3 is TGCGCCAGCAACGGGGGGTCTACGCAGCCCAATTACAATGAGCAGTTCTTC. It specifies CASNGGSTQPNYNEQFF.

The chain couples TRBV3-1 (or the pseudogene TRBV3-2) to TRBJ1-2, with D tentatively TRBD1 (5 bases). Germline V gene lookup returns CDR1 LGHDT and CDR2 YNNKEL (reference sequence). The length of the CDR3 is 17 residues. V lost 0 bases and J lost 8, with 22 bases in between. CDR3 protein: CASSQESSEAGLRGYTF. In DNA, the CDR3 is TGTGCCAGCAGCCAAGAAAGTTCAGAGGCAGGGCTACGCGGCTACACCTTC.

This clone was seen just once. The gene calls are TRBV18 and TRBJ2-1; 10 bases agree with TRBD2. V shed 4 bases, J shed 1 base, and the junction held 1 base outside the gene matches. The CDR3 spans 15 residues. Germline V lookup: CDR1 KGHSH, CDR2 LQKENI. The CDR3 DNA sequence: TGTGCCAGCTCACGTAGCGGGGGGTCCTACAATGAGCAGTTCTTC. Translated: CASSRSGGSYNEQFF.

In this sample, this clone turned up a few times. The rearrangement uses TRBV7-2 and TRBJ1-3; 9 bases map to TRBD1. CDR3 size: 16 residues. The J segment lost 1 base and the V segment lost 7 bases, leaving 8 bases of the junction unmatched. Germline CDR1 SGHTA, CDR2 FQGNSA. CDR3 DNA: TGTGCCAGCAAACCGACAGGGGGTCTTTCTGGAAACACCATATATTTT. It is translated as CASKPTGGLSGNTIYF.

The CDR3 spells CASSTGQVRNQPQHF. The CDR3 DNA follows: TGTGCCAGTAGTACCGGACAGGTCCGAAATCAGCCCCAGCATTTT. V gene TRBV19 combines with J gene TRBJ1-5, with 7 positions matching TRBD1. Germline values: CDR1 LNHDA, CDR2 SQIVND (reference sequence). With V trimmed by 4 bases and J by 4 bases, 7 bases remained unmatched. The CDR3 runs to 15 residues.

This chain joins TRBV28 and TRBJ1-2; the D gene is possibly TRBD1 (5 bases). The CDR3 is made up of 13 amino acids. V was pared by 3 bases and J by 5 bases, with 10 bases between. Germline loops: CDR1 MDHEN, CDR2 SYDVKM. The CDR3 region is CASSFQRGYGYTF. The CDR3 coding sequence is TGTGCCAGCAGTTTTCAGCGGGGGTATGGCTACACCTTC.

The chain couples TRBV19 to TRBJ1-2; D not resolved. Trimming left V 3 bases short and J 8 bases short, with 10 bases between. The CDR3 has 12 amino acids. The germline CDR1 and CDR2 sequences are LNHDA and SQIVND (reference sequence). CDR3 nucleotide sequence: TGTGCCAGTAGTATTCAGCAAGCGGGCTACACCTTC. It is translated as CASSIQQAGYTF.

J is TRBJ1-5 and V is TRBV15, with 9 nucleotides matching TRBD1. The CDR3 spans 16 residues. Germline V gene sequence: CDR1 LNHNV, CDR2 YYDKDF (reference sequence). Germline trimming cut 1 base from V and 4 bases from J; bases unmatched to any gene: 5. CDR3 in DNA: TGTGCCACCAGCAGAGTGGGACAGGGTCCAAATCAGCCCCAGCATTTT. This translates into CATSRVGQGPNQPQHF.

CDR3 sequence: CASSPRGGPSTDTQYF. The CDR3 DNA is TGTGCCAGCTCACCCCGGGGGGGTCCTAGCACAGATACGCAGTATTTT. This chain uses TRBV18 with TRBJ2-3; 8 bases fit TRBD2. The V segment lost 3 bases and the J segment 0 bases; nucleotides outside the gene matches: 5. This CDR3 has 16 amino acids. The germline CDR1 and CDR2 sequences are KGHSH and LQKENI.